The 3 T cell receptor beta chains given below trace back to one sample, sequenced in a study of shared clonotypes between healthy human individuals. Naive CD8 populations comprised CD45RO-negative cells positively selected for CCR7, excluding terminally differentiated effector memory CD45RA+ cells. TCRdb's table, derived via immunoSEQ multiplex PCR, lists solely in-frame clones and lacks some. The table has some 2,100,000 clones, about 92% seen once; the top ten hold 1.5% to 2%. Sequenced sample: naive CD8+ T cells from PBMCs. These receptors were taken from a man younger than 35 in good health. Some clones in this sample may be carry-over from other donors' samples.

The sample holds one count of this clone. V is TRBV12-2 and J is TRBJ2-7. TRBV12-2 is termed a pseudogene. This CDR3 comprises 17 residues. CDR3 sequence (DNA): TGTGCAAGTCGCTTAGCGAAGGTTAGCAGGAGCTCCTACGAGCAGTACTTC. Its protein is CASRLAKVSRSSYEQYF.

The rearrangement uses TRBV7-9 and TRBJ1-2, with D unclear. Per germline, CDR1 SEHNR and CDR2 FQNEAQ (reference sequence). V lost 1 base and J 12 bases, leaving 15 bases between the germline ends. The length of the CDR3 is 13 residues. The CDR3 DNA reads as TGTGCCAGCAGCTTAGACGGGAGGCAAACCGACACCTTC. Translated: CASSLDGRQTDTF.

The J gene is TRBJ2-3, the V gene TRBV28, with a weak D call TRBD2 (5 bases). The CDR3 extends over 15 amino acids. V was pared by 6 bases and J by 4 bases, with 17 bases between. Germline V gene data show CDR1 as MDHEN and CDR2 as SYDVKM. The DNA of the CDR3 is TGTGCCAGCAGCTCCGGGCTGGGAGACGCAGATACGCAGTATTTT. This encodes CASSSGLGDADTQYF.